The 21 T cell receptor beta chains listed next were all sequenced from one sample in a study of shared clonotypes between healthy human individuals (dated by TCRdb to the early 2020s). Libraries were made using the immunoSEQ multiplex PCR assay. TCRdb provides this immuneACCESS table in a form limited to in-frame rearrangements. Some clones are lacking; in checked studies, under half of them reflect an unresolved V gene, and why the rest are absent is not known. In all, the sample holds 950,000 to 1,100,000 clones, and about 75% of those were seen once. The ten largest clones take up around 1.5% of the sample. The sequenced sample was memory CD4+ T cells sorted from blood. What the cell subset or site label conveys for this sample: CD45RA-negative fraction. All receptors come from a young man in good health.

The chain recombines TRBV5-6 with TRBJ1-1; a weak D match, TRBD1 (6 bases). Trimming took 5 bases from V and 6 from J, leaving 17 bases between them. CDR3 size: 14 residues. CDR1 is SGHDT and CDR2 is YYEEEE in the germline V gene. The CDR3 sequence is CASSYGDRGSEAFF. CDR3 sequence (DNA): TGTGCCAGCAGTTACGGGGATAGGGGGTCTGAAGCTTTCTTT.

This clone was detected only once. The CDR3 loop is CASSRGAQQGFSNQPQHF. DNA for the CDR3: TGTGCCAGCAGCAGAGGGGCCCAGCAGGGCTTTAGCAATCAGCCCCAGCATTTT. The V call is TRBV28, the J call TRBJ1-5; the D gene is possibly TRBD1 (5 bases). Germline lookup yields CDR1 MDHEN and CDR2 SYDVKM. CDR3 length: 18 residues. V gave up 6 bases and J gave up 0 bases, with 21 bases separating them.

As for this clone: The sample carries other DNA sequences with the same CDR3. The chain is built from TRBV11-2 and TRBJ2-5; D perhaps matches TRBD1 (6 bases). This CDR3 has 13 amino acids. Trimming took 3 bases from V and 3 from J, leaving 8 bases between them. Germline CDR1 and CDR2: SGHAT and FQNNGV. CDR3 coding DNA: TGTGCCAGCAGCTTCGGACAGAAAGAGACCCAGTACTTC. Its protein is CASSFGQKETQYF. Together with reference TRBV11-2 and TRBJ2-5, the CDR3 gives the full variable domain: EAGVAQSPRYKIIEKRQSVAFWCNPISGHATLYWYQQILGQGPKLLIQFQNNGVVDDSQLPKDRFSAERLKGVDSTLKIQPAKLEDSAVYLCASSFGQKETQYFGPGTRLLVL.

The chain combines TRBV6-1 with TRBJ2-5; 11 bases fit TRBD2. This CDR3 spans 16 amino acids. V lost 1 base and J lost 4; bases outside the gene matches: 5. The germline V gene encodes CDR1 MNHNS and CDR2 SASEGT. CDR3 in amino acids: CASSEDPSGGLETQYF. The CDR3 DNA follows: TGTGCCAGCAGTGAAGATCCTAGCGGGGGGTTAGAGACCCAGTACTTC.

The rearrangement uses TRBV19 and TRBJ1-1; 8 nucleotides match TRBD1. From germline, CDR1 is LNHDA and CDR2 SQIVND (reference sequence). This CDR3 is 14 amino acids long. The trim removed 3 bases at V and 4 bases at J, leaving 4 bases unmatched. The CDR3 nucleotides are TGTGCCAGTAGTATGCAGGGGGCAAGCACTGAAGCTTTCTTT. This translates into CASSMQGASTEAFF.

In this sample, this clone turned up a few times. This chain uses TRBV7-2 with TRBJ1-3, with D possibly being TRBD1 (6 bases). This CDR3 comprises 16 residues. Trimming took 1 base from V and 0 from J, leaving 10 bases between them. Germline CDR1 is SGHTA and CDR2 is FQGNSA. CDR3 amino acids: CASSLGDINSGNTIYF. The CDR3 coding sequence is TGTGCCAGCAGCTTAGGGGACATTAACTCTGGAAACACCATATATTTT. Full variable domain (missing parts from reference TRBV7-2 and TRBJ1-3): GAGVSQSPSNKVTEKGKDVELRCDPISGHTALYWYRQSLGQGLEFLIYFQGNSAPDKSGLPSDRFSAERTGGSVSTLTIQRTQQEDSAVYLCASSLGDINSGNTIYFGEGSWLTVV.

This chain connects TRBV7-9 to TRBJ2-3; the D is unclear. Trimming removed 2 bases at V and 5 bases at J, with 5 bases between. Looked up from germline, CDR1 is SEHNR and CDR2 is FQNEAQ (reference sequence). The CDR3 is made up of 12 amino acids. The CDR3 region is CASSLFEDTQYF. CDR3 in DNA: TGTGCCAGCAGCTTATTCGAAGATACGCAGTATTTT.

This clone was found once. This chain uses TRBV6-1 with TRBJ2-2, with 8 bases aligning to TRBD2. With V trimmed by 10 bases and J by 5 bases, 9 bases remained unmatched. This CDR3 is 14 amino acids long. Germline lookup yields CDR1 MNHNS and CDR2 SASEGT. The CDR3 sequence: CAIGGGLGTGELFF. Here the CDR3 DNA reads TGTGCCATCGGGGGGGGGCTCGGAACCGGGGAGCTGTTTTTT.

The CDR3 here is CASSKSGRGEDTQYF. CDR3 bases: TGTGCCAGCAGCAAAAGCGGGAGGGGAGAGGATACGCAGTATTTT. The rearrangement links TRBV7-2 to TRBJ2-3; 10 bases are a match to TRBD2. Germline CDR1 reads SGHTA; CDR2 reads FQGNSA. The junction had 8 bases not matched to a gene; V was cut back by 5 bases and J by 6 bases. CDR3 length equals 15 residues.

The chain combines TRBV5-8 with TRBJ1-5; D is unclear. V lost 5 bases and J 4 bases, leaving 13 bases between the germline ends. Germline CDR1 is SGHTS and CDR2 is YDEGEE. The CDR3 extends over 14 amino acids. Here the CDR3 reads CASRLNGPNQPQHF. In DNA, the CDR3 is TGTGCCAGCAGGCTCAACGGACCAAATCAGCCCCAGCATTTT. Looking up the rest from reference TRBV5-8 and TRBJ1-5 gives the full variable domain: EAGVTQSPTHLIKTRGQQATLRCSPISGHTSVYWYQQALGLGLQFLLWYDEGEERNRGNFPPRFSGRQFPNYSSELNVNALELEDSALYLCASRLNGPNQPQHFGDGTRLSIL.

This chain connects TRBV7-9 to TRBJ2-3, with TRBD2 identical over 7 bases. The ends lost 3 bases at V and 2 bases at J; junction bases unmatched: 8. Germline lookup yields CDR1 SEHNR and CDR2 FQNEAQ (reference sequence). CDR3 length: 16 residues. The CDR3 spells CASSFFAGAHTDTQYF. The CDR3 DNA reads TGTGCCAGCAGCTTTTTTGCGGGAGCGCACACAGATACGCAGTATTTT. The whole variable domain, remainder taken from reference TRBV7-9 and TRBJ2-3, is DTGVSQNPRHKITKRGQNVTFRCDPISEHNRLYWYRQTLGQGPEFLTYFQNEAQLEKSRLLSDRFSAERPKGSFSTLEIQRTEQGDSAMYLCASSFFAGAHTDTQYFGPGTRLTVL.

This chain connects TRBV19 to TRBJ1-4; 7 positions agree with TRBD1. This CDR3 spans 15 amino acids. V shed 5 bases, J shed 10 bases, and the junction held 13 bases outside the gene matches. From germline, CDR1 is LNHDA and CDR2 SQIVND (reference sequence). In DNA, the CDR3 is TGTGCCAGTAGTCAACCCGGGGACAGTTTAGGAAAACTGTTTTTT. Encoded protein: CASSQPGDSLGKLFF.

This clone has a handful of counts. Different DNA sequences within this sample yield the same CDR3. This rearrangement joins TRBV30 to TRBJ1-1, with 8 bases identical to TRBD1. Germline CDR1 reads GTSNPN; CDR2 reads SVGIG (reference sequence). The CDR3 consists of 14 residues. V lost 2 bases, J lost 1 base, and 3 bases stayed unmatched. The CDR3 DNA reads TGTGCCTGGAGTACAGGACAGGGGAACACTGAAGCTTTCTTT. Translated: CAWSTGQGNTEAFF.

This clone came up a few times. Distinct nucleotide sequences in the sample also encode this CDR3. J is TRBJ2-2 and V is TRBV5-1; D is unclear. V lost 0 bases and J 1 base, leaving 4 bases between the germline ends. This CDR3 is 14 amino acids long. Germline V gene sequence: CDR1 SGHRS, CDR2 YFSETQ. The CDR3 nucleotides read TGCGCCAGCAGCTTGGGAGGGAACACCGGGGAGCTGTTTTTT. Translated: CASSLGGNTGELFF.

This clone showed up just a few times. The rearrangement joins TRBV5-1 to TRBJ2-2, with 7 bases identical to TRBD2. V was clipped by 4 bases and J by 0 bases; unmatched bases: 9. The CDR3 is 17 residues long. Germline values: CDR1 SGHRS, CDR2 YFSETQ. CDR3 in DNA: TGCGCCAGCAGCCCTGGCCGCGGACTAGCGAACACCGGGGAGCTGTTTTTT. It translates to CASSPGRGLANTGELFF.

V gene TRBV4-3 combines with J gene TRBJ2-1; D is uncertain. CDR1 LGHNA and CDR2 YSLEER come from the germline V gene. The CDR3 extends over 15 amino acids. Trimming removed 0 bases from V and 4 bases from J, with 10 bases in between. CDR3 nucleotides: TGCGCCAGCAGCCAAGATGCCGGACCGTACAATGAGCAGTTCTTC. It is translated as CASSQDAGPYNEQFF.

This chain joins TRBV1 and TRBJ2-2; TRBD2 was called by the table and not checked on the DNA. TRBV1 is shown as a pseudogene. The CDR3 totals 16 residues. The CDR3 is CTSSHRSLAGTGELFF. The CDR3 DNA reads TGCACCAGCAGCCATAGGTCACTAGCAGGGACCGGGGAGCTGTTTTTT.

This chain joins TRBV5-1 and TRBJ1-2; 8 bases align to TRBD1. CDR1 SGHRS and CDR2 YFSETQ come from the germline V gene. V gave up 1 base and J gave up 7 bases; unmatched junction bases: 6. This CDR3 is built from 14 residues. CDR3: CASSLSTGVGGYTF. As DNA, the CDR3 is TGCGCCAGCAGCTTGTCGACAGGGGTCGGTGGCTACACCTTC.

The genes are TRBV6-5 and TRBJ2-2; D may be TRBD1 (5 bases). The CDR3 extends over 15 amino acids. With 7 bases removed from V and 2 bases from J, the gap between germline ends came to 14 bases. Germline V gene lookup returns CDR1 MNHEY and CDR2 SVGAGI. CDR3 loop: CASNTGQGNTGELFF. The CDR3 nucleotides are TGTGCCAGCAACACGGGTCAGGGAAACACCGGGGAGCTGTTTTTT.

The rearrangement links TRBV7-9 to TRBJ2-6, with TRBD2 matching over 12 bases. Germline values: CDR1 SEHNR, CDR2 FQNEAQ (reference sequence). Losses at the gene ends were 5 bases for V and 1 base for J; bases not matched to a gene: 6. CDR3 length equals 18 residues. Here the CDR3 reads CASSPTSGRVSGANVLTF. For the CDR3, the DNA is TGTGCCAGCAGCCCGACTAGCGGGAGAGTGTCTGGGGCCAACGTCCTGACTTTC.

V is TRBV11-2 and J is TRBJ1-3; D is ambiguous. The germline V gene encodes CDR1 SGHAT and CDR2 FQNNGV. CDR3 length: 15 residues. Trimming removed 3 bases at V and 4 bases at J, with 13 bases between. The CDR3 DNA reads TGTGCCAGCAGCTTCGCGGGAAAGGTCGGAAACACCATATATTTT. Translating it yields CASSFAGKVGNTIYF. The variable domain in full, with the rest retrieved from reference TRBV11-2 and TRBJ1-3, is EAGVAQSPRYKIIEKRQSVAFWCNPISGHATLYWYQQILGQGPKLLIQFQNNGVVDDSQLPKDRFSAERLKGVDSTLKIQPAKLEDSAVYLCASSFAGKVGNTIYFGEGSWLTVV.